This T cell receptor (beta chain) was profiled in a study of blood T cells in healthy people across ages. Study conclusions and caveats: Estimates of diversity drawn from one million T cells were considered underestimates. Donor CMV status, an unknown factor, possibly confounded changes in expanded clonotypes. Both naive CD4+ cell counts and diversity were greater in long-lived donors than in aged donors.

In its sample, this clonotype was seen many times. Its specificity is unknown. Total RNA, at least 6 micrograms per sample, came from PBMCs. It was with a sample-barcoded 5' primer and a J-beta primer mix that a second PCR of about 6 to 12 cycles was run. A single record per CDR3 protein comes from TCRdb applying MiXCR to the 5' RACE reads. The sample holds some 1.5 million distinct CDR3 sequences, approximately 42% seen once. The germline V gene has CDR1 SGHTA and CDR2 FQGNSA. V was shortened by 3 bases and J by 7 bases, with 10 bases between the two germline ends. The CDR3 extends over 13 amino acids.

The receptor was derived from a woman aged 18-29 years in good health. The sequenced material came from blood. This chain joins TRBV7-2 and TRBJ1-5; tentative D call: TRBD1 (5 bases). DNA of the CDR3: TGTGCCAGCAGCTTGGGAAGGGGCCAGCCCCAGCATTTT. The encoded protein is CASSLGRGQPQHF. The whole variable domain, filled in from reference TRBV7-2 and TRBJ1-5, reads GAGVSQSPSNKVTEKGKDVELRCDPISGHTALYWYRQSLGQGLEFLIYFQGNSAPDKSGLPSDRFSAERTGGSVSTLTIQRTQQEDSAVYLCASSLGRGQPQHFGDGTRLSIL.